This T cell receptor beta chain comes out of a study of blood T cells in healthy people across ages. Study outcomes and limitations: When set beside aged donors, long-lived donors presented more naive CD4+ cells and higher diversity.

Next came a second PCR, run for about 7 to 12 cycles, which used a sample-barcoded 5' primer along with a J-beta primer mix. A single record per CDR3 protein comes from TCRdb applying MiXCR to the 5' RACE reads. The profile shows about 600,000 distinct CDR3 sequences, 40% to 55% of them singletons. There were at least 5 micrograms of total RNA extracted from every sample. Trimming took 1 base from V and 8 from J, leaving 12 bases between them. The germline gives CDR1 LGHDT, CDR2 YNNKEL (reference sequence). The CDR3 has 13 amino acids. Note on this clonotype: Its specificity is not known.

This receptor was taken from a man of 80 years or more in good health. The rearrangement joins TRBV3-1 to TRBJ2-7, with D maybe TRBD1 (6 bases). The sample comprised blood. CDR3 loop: CASSQGRGSQQYF. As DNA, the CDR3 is TGTGCCAGCAGCCAAGGCAGGGGAAGCCAGCAGTACTTC.